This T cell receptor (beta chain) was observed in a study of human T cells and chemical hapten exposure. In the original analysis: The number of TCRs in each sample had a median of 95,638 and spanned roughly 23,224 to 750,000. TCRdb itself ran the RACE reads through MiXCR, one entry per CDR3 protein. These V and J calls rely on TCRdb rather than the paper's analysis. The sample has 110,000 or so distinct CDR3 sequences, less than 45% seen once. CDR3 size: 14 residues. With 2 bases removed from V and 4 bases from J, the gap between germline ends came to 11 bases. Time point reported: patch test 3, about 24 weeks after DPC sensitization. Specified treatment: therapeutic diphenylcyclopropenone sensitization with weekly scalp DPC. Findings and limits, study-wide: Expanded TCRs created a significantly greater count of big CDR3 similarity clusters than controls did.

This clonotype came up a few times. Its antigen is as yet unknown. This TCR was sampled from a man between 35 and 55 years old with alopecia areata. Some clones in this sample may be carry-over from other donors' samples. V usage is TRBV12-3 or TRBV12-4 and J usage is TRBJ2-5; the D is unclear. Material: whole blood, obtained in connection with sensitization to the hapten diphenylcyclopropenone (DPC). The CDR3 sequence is CASSLSHSTETQYF. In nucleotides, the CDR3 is TGTGCCAGCAGTTTAAGTCACTCCACAGAGACCCAGTACTTC.